The 8 T cell receptor beta chains presented below share a single source sample, sequenced in a study of blood T cell repertoires in COVID-19. Here immunoSEQ multiplex PCR was the method, and the copy in TCRdb shows in-frame clones only, minus some. The sample has a few hundred thousand clones, roughly 89% seen once. Sequencing used PBMCs or T cells enriched from blood (not recorded which). The receptors come from a woman younger than 30 who had recovered from COVID-19.

The chain combines TRBV5-1 with TRBJ1-4; 9 nucleotides agree with TRBD1. Germline CDR1 and CDR2: SGHRS and YFSETQ. V was pared by 7 bases and J by 7 bases, with 8 bases of the junction left unmatched. CDR3 length: 14 amino acids. CDR3 bases: TGCGCCAGCGGGGAACAGGGGGCGAGTGAAAAACTGTTTTTT. Its translation: CASGEQGASEKLFF.

The V and J genes are TRBV19 and TRBJ2-7; TRBD1 matches at 8 bases. The V and J ends lost 4 bases and 4 bases, in that order; junction bases with no gene match: 6. CDR1 is LNHDA, CDR2 SQIVND, per germline (reference sequence). The CDR3 consists of 14 residues. DNA of the CDR3: TGTGCCAGTAGTAAAGGACAGGGTCTTTACGAGCAGTACTTC. This encodes CASSKGQGLYEQYF.

This chain uses TRBV9 with TRBJ1-3, with D possibly matching TRBD1 (5 bases). The germline V gene has CDR1 SGDLS and CDR2 YYNGEE. The CDR3 has 15 amino acids. The germline V and J ends were trimmed by 0 bases and 4 bases, with 11 bases remaining between them. CDR3 region: CASSVDSGGGNTIYF. DNA for the CDR3: TGTGCCAGCAGCGTAGATTCCGGGGGGGGAAACACCATATATTTT.

The CDR3 nucleotides are TGTGCCAGCAGTATGGCGGCGGACTATGGCTACACCTTC. Amino acids: CASSMAADYGYTF. The gene calls are TRBV6-5 and TRBJ1-2; D remains ambiguous. Germline V gene lookup returns CDR1 MNHEY and CDR2 SVGAGI. This CDR3 spans 13 amino acids. Trimming took 5 bases from V and 3 from J, leaving 10 bases between them.

The chain couples TRBV20-1 to TRBJ2-5; 10 positions agree with TRBD2. CDR1 DFQATT and CDR2 SNEGSKA come from the germline V gene (reference sequence). The J segment lost 10 bases and the V segment lost 3 bases, leaving 8 bases of the junction unmatched. The CDR3 is made up of 13 amino acids. The DNA for the CDR3 is TGCAGTGCTAGTTCATCAGCGGGGGGGGTCCAGTACTTC. It is translated as CSASSSAGGVQYF.

This clone was seen only once. The chain links TRBV28 to TRBJ1-1; 10 positions agree with TRBD1. The CDR3 totals 14 residues. Unmatched junction bases numbered 4, after V lost 3 bases and J lost 6 bases. The germline V gene has CDR1 MDHEN and CDR2 SYDVKM. The chain's CDR3 is CASSLTGGQPEAFF. CDR3 in DNA: TGTGCCAGCAGTTTGACAGGGGGCCAACCTGAAGCTTTCTTT.

The chain employs TRBV5-1 and TRBJ2-5; 7 nucleotides align to TRBD1. The germline V gene has CDR1 SGHRS and CDR2 YFSETQ. There are 14 residues in the CDR3. V lost 1 base, J lost 5 bases, and 5 bases stayed unmatched. The CDR3: CASSLRGGGETQYF. The CDR3 nucleotides read TGCGCCAGCAGCTTGAGAGGGGGCGGGGAGACCCAGTACTTC.

V is TRBV7-9 and J is TRBJ2-7, with 7 bases that match TRBD2. The CDR3 runs 14 residues. Germline assignment: CDR1 SEHNR and CDR2 FQNEAQ (reference sequence). The J segment lost 4 bases and the V segment lost 7 bases, leaving 10 bases of the junction unmatched. The CDR3, as DNA: TGTGCCAGCACCGCTGGGGGGGGTGTTTACGAGCAGTACTTC. It specifies CASTAGGGVYEQYF.